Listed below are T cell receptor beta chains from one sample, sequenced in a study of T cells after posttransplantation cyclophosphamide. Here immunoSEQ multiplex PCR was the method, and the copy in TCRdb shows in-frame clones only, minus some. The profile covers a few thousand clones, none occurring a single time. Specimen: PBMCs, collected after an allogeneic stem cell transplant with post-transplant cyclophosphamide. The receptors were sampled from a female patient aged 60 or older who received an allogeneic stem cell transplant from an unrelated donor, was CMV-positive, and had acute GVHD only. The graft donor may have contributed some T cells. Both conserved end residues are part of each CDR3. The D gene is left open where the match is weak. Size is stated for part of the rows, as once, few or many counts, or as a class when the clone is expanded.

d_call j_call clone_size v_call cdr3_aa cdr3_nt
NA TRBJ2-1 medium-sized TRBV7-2 CASSLAGAYVNEQFF TGTGCCAGCAGCTTAGCTGGGGCGTATGTTAATGAGCAGTTCTTC
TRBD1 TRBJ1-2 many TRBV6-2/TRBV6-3 CASSFDRGSIRYTF TGTGCCAGCAGTTTTGACAGGGGATCCATCCGCTACACCTTC
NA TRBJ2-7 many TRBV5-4 CASSLVPGEQYF TGTGCCAGCAGCTTGGTCCCCGGTGAGCAGTACTTC
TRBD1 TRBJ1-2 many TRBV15 CATSRDRGNYGYTF TGTGCCACCAGCAGGGACAGGGGTAACTATGGCTACACCTTC
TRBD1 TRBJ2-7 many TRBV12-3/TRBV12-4 CASKLTGAWEQYF TGTGCCAGCAAACTGACAGGGGCGTGGGAGCAGTACTTC
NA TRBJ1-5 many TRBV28 CASSLKVWQPQHF TGTGCCAGCAGTTTGAAGGTTTGGCAGCCCCAGCATTTT
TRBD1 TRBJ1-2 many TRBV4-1 CASSRDRGTNYGYTF TGCGCCAGCAGCCGTGACAGGGGGACTAACTATGGCTACACCTTC
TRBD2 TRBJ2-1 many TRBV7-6 CASSRGPGLKSSYNEQFF TGTGCCAGCAGCCGCGGGCCGGGACTAAAAAGCTCCTACAATGAGCAGTTCTTC
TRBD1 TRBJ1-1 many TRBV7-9 CASRTGVNTEAFF TGTGCCAGCAGGACAGGGGTGAACACTGAAGCTTTCTTT
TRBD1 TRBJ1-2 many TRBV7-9 CASSYPGTADYGYTF TGTGCCAGCAGCTACCCCGGGACAGCTGACTATGGCTACACCTTC
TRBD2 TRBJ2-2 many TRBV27 CASSPSGRANTGELFF TGTGCCAGCAGCCCTAGCGGGAGGGCGAACACCGGGGAGCTGTTTTTT
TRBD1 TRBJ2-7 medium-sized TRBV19 CASSTTGAYEQYF TGTGCCAGTAGCACTACAGGGGCCTACGAGCAGTACTTC
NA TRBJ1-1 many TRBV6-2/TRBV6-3 CASSKLHDRSQRTEAFF TGTGCCAGCAGTAAACTACATGACAGAAGTCAGAGGACTGAAGCTTTCTTT
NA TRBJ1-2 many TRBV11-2 CASNGHGYGYTF TGTGCCAGCAACGGACACGGCTATGGCTACACCTTC
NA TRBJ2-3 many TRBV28 CASSPPGQMTDTQYF TGTGCCAGCAGTCCGCCGGGACAAATGACAGATACGCAGTATTTT
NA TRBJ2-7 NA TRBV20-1 CSAMNGYEQYF TGCAGTGCTATGAACGGCTACGAGCAGTACTTC
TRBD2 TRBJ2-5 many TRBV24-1 CATMRAGAGQETQYF TGTGCCACCATGAGAGCGGGAGCAGGGCAAGAGACCCAGTACTTC
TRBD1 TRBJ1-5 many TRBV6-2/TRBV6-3 CASTGENHSNQPQHF TGTGCCTCGACAGGGGAAAACCATAGCAATCAGCCCCAGCATTTT
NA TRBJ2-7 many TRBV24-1 CATSDSVFYEQYF TGTGCCACCAGTGATTCAGTATTCTACGAGCAGTACTTC
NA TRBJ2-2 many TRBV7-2 CASSLEQGGELFF TGTGCCAGCAGCTTAGAACAGGGCGGGGAGCTGTTTTTT
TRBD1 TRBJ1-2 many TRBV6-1 CAVRMGQNYGYTF TGTGCCGTTAGGATGGGACAGAACTATGGCTACACCTTC
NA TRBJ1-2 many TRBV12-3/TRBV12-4 CASGLAPGDGYTF TGTGCCAGCGGCCTAGCACCCGGAGACGGCTACACCTTC
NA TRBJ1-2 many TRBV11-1 CASSFQRVDGYTF TGTGCCAGCAGCTTCCAGAGGGTCGATGGCTACACCTTC
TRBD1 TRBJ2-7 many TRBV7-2 CASSQWSPGQNYEQYF TGTGCCAGCAGCCAATGGTCACCGGGACAGAACTACGAGCAGTACTTC
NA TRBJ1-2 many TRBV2 CASSGLSRNYGYTF TGTGCCAGCAGTGGACTCAGCCGTAACTATGGCTACACCTTC